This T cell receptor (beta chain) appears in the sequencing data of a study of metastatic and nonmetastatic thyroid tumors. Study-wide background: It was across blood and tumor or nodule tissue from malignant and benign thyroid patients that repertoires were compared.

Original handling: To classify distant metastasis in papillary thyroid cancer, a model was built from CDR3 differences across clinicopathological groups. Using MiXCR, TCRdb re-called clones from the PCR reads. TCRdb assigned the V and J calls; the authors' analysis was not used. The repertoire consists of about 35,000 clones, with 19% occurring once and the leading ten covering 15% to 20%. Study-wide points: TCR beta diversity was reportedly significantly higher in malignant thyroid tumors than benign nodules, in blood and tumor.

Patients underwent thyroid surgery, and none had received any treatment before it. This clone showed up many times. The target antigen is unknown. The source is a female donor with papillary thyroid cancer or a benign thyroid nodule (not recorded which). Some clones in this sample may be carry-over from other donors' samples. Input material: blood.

Here the CDR3 reads CASSSDRGYHEQFF. In nucleotides, the CDR3 is TGCGCCAGCAGCTCCGACAGGGGGTATCATGAGCAGTTCTTC. The chain uses TRBV5-1 and TRBJ2-1; 9 bases line up with TRBD1. V lost 3 bases and J lost 8; bases outside the gene matches: 6. CDR3 length equals 14 residues. Per germline, CDR1 SGHRS and CDR2 YFSETQ.